The 17 T cell receptor beta chains below come from one sample, sequenced in a study of T-cell memory formation after mild COVID-19. TCRdb re-called the 5' RACE reads through MiXCR, storing one row per CDR3 protein. The table lists roughly 580,000 distinct CDR3 sequences, over 15% of them singletons. The sequenced sample consisted of PBMCs or a T cell subset sorted from them (not recorded which). These receptors came from an adult woman who had mild COVID-19 (a few samples of this study predate the infection). Cell type and time point are not known.

V gene TRBV5-1 combines with J gene TRBJ2-7; 7 bases agree with TRBD2. This CDR3 comprises 14 residues. Germline CDR1 SGHRS, CDR2 YFSETQ. Losses at the gene ends were 4 bases for V and 5 bases for J; bases not matched to a gene: 9. In DNA form, the CDR3 reads TGCGCCAGCAGCCCCCCGGGGGGAGTAAACGAGCAGTACTTC. Amino acid sequence: CASSPPGGVNEQYF.

The chain combines TRBV29-1 with TRBJ2-2; the D is unclear. Germline V gives CDR1 SQVTM, CDR2 ANQGSEA. The ends were cut back, 3 bases at V and 3 bases at J, with 8 bases in the middle. The CDR3 has 13 amino acids. This CDR3 reads CSVEEFYTGELFF. The CDR3 coding sequence is TGCAGCGTTGAGGAGTTTTACACCGGGGAGCTGTTTTTT.

This clonotype was picked up a small number of times. The rearrangement links TRBV29-1 to TRBJ1-1, with TRBD1 as a possible D gene (6 bases). The CDR3 loop spans 15 amino acids. V dropped 5 bases and J dropped 2 bases, with 18 bases sitting between them. Per the germline V gene, CDR1 is SQVTM and CDR2 is ANQGSEA. The CDR3 protein is CSVLSTTGPNTEAFF. CDR3 DNA: TGCAGCGTTCTATCAACGACAGGACCTAACACTGAAGCTTTCTTT.

This clonotype was observed a few times. The chain couples TRBV6-6 to TRBJ1-5; TRBD1 aligns across 8 bases. Trimming at V came to 6 bases and at J to 5 bases, leaving 6 bases not matched to a gene. CDR3 size: 14 residues. Germline loops: CDR1 MNHNY, CDR2 SVGAGI (reference sequence). The CDR3 is CASSPGTGYQPQHF. CDR3 coding DNA: TGTGCCAGCAGCCCCGGGACAGGCTATCAGCCCCAGCATTTT.

V is TRBV20-1 and J is TRBJ2-5; no clear D gene. The CDR3 length is 14 residues. V lost 2 bases and J lost 1, with 11 bases in between. Per germline, CDR1 DFQATT and CDR2 SNEGSKA (reference sequence). In DNA, the CDR3 is TGCAGTGCTAGAACCCCAGCTCCCCAAGAGACCCAGTACTTC. Amino acid sequence: CSARTPAPQETQYF.

This clonotype has more than one count but fewer than ten. The chain recombines TRBV20-1 with TRBJ2-7; D remains ambiguous. The germline gives CDR1 DFQATT, CDR2 SNEGSKA (reference sequence). This CDR3 has 16 residues. V shed 6 bases and J shed 3 bases, with 24 bases lying between them. Written as DNA, the CDR3 is TGCAGTGCGTTCCGCGCGGATTCAGGAGATTTCTACGAGCAGTACTTC. Translation gives CSAFRADSGDFYEQYF.

This clonotype has at least ten counts. This chain joins TRBV4-2 and TRBJ1-4, with TRBD1 matching 9 bases. The CDR3 is 15 residues long. The trim removed 2 bases at V and 7 bases at J, leaving 5 bases unmatched. Germline V gives CDR1 LGHNA, CDR2 YNFKEQ. The CDR3 DNA reads as TGTGCCAGCAGCCAACTTACAGGGGGCCGTGAAAAACTGTTTTTT. This gives the protein CASSQLTGGREKLFF.

This clonotype has more than one count but fewer than ten. The chain is built from TRBV5-1 and TRBJ2-5, with 9 bases matching TRBD1. The CDR3 totals 14 residues. Germline V lookup: CDR1 SGHRS, CDR2 YFSETQ. The V gene end was trimmed by 4 bases and the J gene end by 5 bases; junction bases not matched to a gene: 6. CDR3 in DNA: TGCGCCAGCAGCGACAGGGGGAGAGTGGAGACCCAGTACTTC. It is translated as CASSDRGRVETQYF.

The chain recombines TRBV6-1 with TRBJ2-4; no clear D. The germline V gene encodes CDR1 MNHNS and CDR2 SASEGT. CDR3 size: 17 residues. V was trimmed by 7 bases and J by 1 base, leaving 20 bases between them. CDR3 loop: CASNFPREGRAKNIQYF. CDR3 DNA: TGTGCCAGCAACTTCCCACGTGAAGGTCGGGCCAAAAACATTCAGTACTTC.

This clonotype has only a few counts. This chain links TRBV20-1 with TRBJ2-5; possibly TRBD1 or TRBD2 for D (6 bases each). The CDR3 consists of 15 residues. Trimming cost V 3 bases and J 4 bases, with 18 bases left between them. CDR1 and CDR2 from the germline V gene are DFQATT and SNEGSKA (reference sequence). CDR3 amino acids: CSASWGAGGGETQYF. The CDR3 DNA sequence: TGCAGTGCTAGTTGGGGGGCTGGTGGAGGAGAGACCCAGTACTTC.

The J gene is TRBJ2-4, the V gene TRBV20-1; 7 nucleotides align to TRBD2. With V trimmed by 2 bases and J by 6 bases, 4 bases remained unmatched. Germline V gene data show CDR1 as DFQATT and CDR2 as SNEGSKA (reference sequence). This CDR3 has 13 residues. The CDR3 sequence is CSARTGLRNIQYF. CDR3 nucleotides: TGCAGTGCTAGAACGGGACTAAGAAACATTCAGTACTTC.

The rearrangement uses TRBV5-1 and TRBJ2-7, with 7 bases matching TRBD1. The junction had 6 bases not matched to a gene; V was cut back by 3 bases and J by 3 bases. The CDR3 consists of 14 residues. The germline CDR1 and CDR2 sequences are SGHRS and YFSETQ. CDR3 nucleotides: TGCGCCAGCAGCTCGACAGGGCGTTTCTACGAGCAGTACTTC. Amino acids: CASSSTGRFYEQYF.

Many counts were recorded for this clonotype. This rearrangement joins TRBV6-4 to TRBJ2-3; tentatively, D is TRBD2 (5 bases). From germline, CDR1 is MRHNA and CDR2 SNTAGT. V was trimmed by 8 bases and J by 4 bases, leaving 13 bases between them. This CDR3 region has 13 residues. In nucleotides, the CDR3 is TGTGCCAGCTCTGCGGGTTTGCCAGATACGCAGTATTTT. Translating gives CASSAGLPDTQYF.

V gene TRBV7-3 combines with J gene TRBJ2-4; 8 bases line up with TRBD1. From germline, CDR1 is SGHTA and CDR2 FQGTGA. The CDR3 sequence is 14 residues long. V lost 4 bases to trimming and J lost 8 bases; unmatched junction nucleotides: 7. Written as DNA, the CDR3 is TGTGCCAGCAGCTCACAGGGGGTCGAAGACATTCAGTACTTC. Protein product: CASSSQGVEDIQYF.

This clonotype was found a few times. The V call is TRBV20-1, the J call TRBJ2-7; 12 bases align to TRBD2. Trimming cost V 2 bases and J 2 bases; bases outside gene matches: 1. CDR3 length: 14 amino acids. Germline loops: CDR1 DFQATT, CDR2 SNEGSKA (reference sequence). The DNA for the CDR3 is TGCAGTGCTAGACTAGCGGGAGGGCCCTACGAGCAGTACTTC. Amino acid sequence: CSARLAGGPYEQYF.

This clonotype has only a few counts. This chain links TRBV3-1 with TRBJ1-1; D uncertain. Germline V gives CDR1 LGHDT, CDR2 YNNKEL (reference sequence). V was shortened by 4 bases and J by 5 bases, with 20 bases between the two germline ends. The CDR3 sequence is 16 residues long. The CDR3: CASSPFLPASGTEAFF. The CDR3 DNA is TGTGCCAGCAGCCCTTTCCTACCCGCCTCTGGGACTGAAGCTTTCTTT.

This chain uses TRBV5-1 with TRBJ2-7; 15 bases match TRBD2. The CDR3 length is 18 residues. Germline assignment: CDR1 SGHRS and CDR2 YFSETQ. Trimming at V came to 0 bases and at J to 2 bases, leaving 6 bases not matched to a gene. The CDR3 nucleotides read TGCGCCAGCAGCTTGGAGGGACTAGCGGGGGGTCCGACCTACGAGCAGTACTTC. Amino acid sequence: CASSLEGLAGGPTYEQYF.